This is a list of T cell receptor beta chains from one sample in a study of T cell repertoires in cytomegalovirus infection. TCRdb analysed the reads with MiXCR anew, one entry per CDR3 protein. The profile shows approximately 140,000 distinct CDR3 sequences, roughly 6% of them singletons. The sequenced sample consisted of PBMCs. The receptors were gathered from a human donor in good health (CMV status not recorded). Some clones in this sample may be carry-over from other donors' samples. CDR3s include the opening cysteine and the closing phenylalanine or tryptophan. The order of the fields is D gene, clone size, J gene, V gene, CDR3 protein, CDR3 DNA. D genes are given only for firm matches. A clone size is listed for some rows: how often the clone was seen (once, few, many), or a class if it is expanded.

>NA|many|TRBJ1-1|TRBV6-2/TRBV6-3
CASSYTAGSTEAFF
TGTGCCAGCAGTTACACGGCCGGGAGCACTGAAGCTTTCTTT
>TRBD1|few|TRBJ1-1|TRBV5-1
CASTLRTGEAFF
TGCGCCAGCACCTTACGGACAGGTGAAGCTTTCTTT
>TRBD2|many|TRBJ2-5|TRBV27
CASTPQWTSLETQYF
TGTGCCAGCACCCCTCAATGGACTAGCTTGGAGACCCAGTACTTC
>TRBD1|NA|TRBJ2-7|TRBV20-1
CSASKGQGAAYEQYF
TGCAGTGCTAGTAAAGGACAGGGGGCGGCCTACGAGCAGTACTTC
>NA|many|TRBJ1-1|TRBV7-2
CASSLFQNTEAFF
TGTGCCAGCAGCTTATTTCAGAACACTGAAGCTTTCTTT
>NA|many|TRBJ1-6|TRBV2
CASSQTGPGSPLHF
TGTGCCAGCAGTCAAACAGGGCCAGGTTCACCCCTCCACTTT
>NA|many|TRBJ1-3|TRBV7-2
CASSLEGRRYSGNTIYF
TGTGCCAGCAGCTTAGAGGGGAGGAGGTACTCTGGAAACACCATATATTTT
>NA|many|TRBJ2-5|TRBV7-2
CASSPRDRQETQYF
TGTGCCAGCAGCCCTCGGGACCGCCAAGAGACCCAGTACTTC
>TRBD1|many|TRBJ2-1|TRBV6-2/TRBV6-3
CASRRGQGRYNEQFF
TGTGCCAGCAGGAGGGGACAGGGTCGCTACAATGAGCAGTTCTTC
>NA|NA|TRBJ1-6|TRBV7-2
CASILSPGRNSPLHF
TGTGCCAGCATCCTAAGTCCCGGGAGGAATTCACCCCTCCACTTT
>TRBD2|many|TRBJ2-5|TRBV7-2
CASSATGGGGETQYF
TGTGCCAGCAGCGCAACGGGGGGGGGGGGAGAGACCCAGTACTTC
>NA|many|TRBJ1-1|TRBV24-1
CATLRYNTEAFF
TGTGCCACGCTGCGCTACAACACTGAAGCTTTCTTT
>TRBD1|NA|TRBJ2-4|TRBV20-1
CSAPGTVKNIQYF
TGCAGTGCGCCCGGGACAGTTAAAAACATTCAGTACTTC
>NA|many|TRBJ2-5|TRBV7-9
CASSSGRDQETQYF
TGTGCCAGCAGCTCGGGACGGGACCAAGAGACCCAGTACTTC
>NA|few|TRBJ1-1|TRBV20-1
CSASDRLHTEAFF
TGCAGTGCTTCAGACAGACTCCACACTGAAGCTTTCTTT
>NA|NA|TRBJ2-1|TRBV7-9
CASKSRTNSDEQFF
TGTGCCAGCAAAAGTCGCACGAATTCTGATGAGCAGTTCTTC
>NA|few|TRBJ2-1|TRBV7-2
CASSLEPTYNEQFF
TGTGCCAGCAGCTTAGAACCGACCTACAATGAGCAGTTCTTC
>NA|many|TRBJ1-5|TRBV7-2
CASSLSFSPQHF
TGTGCCAGCAGCTTAAGTTTTAGTCCCCAGCATTTT
>NA|many|TRBJ1-1|TRBV7-2
CASSPRGRGTEAFF
TGTGCCAGCAGCCCCAGGGGACGCGGCACTGAAGCTTTCTTT
>NA|many|TRBJ2-1|TRBV7-2
CASSQPTLDEQFF
TGTGCCAGCAGCCAACCCACACTAGATGAGCAGTTCTTC
>NA|NA|TRBJ2-1|TRBV19
CASSIRGTVLFF
TGTGCCAGTAGTATACGGGGGACAGTCCTGTTCTTC
>TRBD1|many|TRBJ1-1|TRBV5-1
CASSPSGGVTEAFF
TGCGCCAGCAGCCCCTCAGGGGGGGTCACTGAAGCTTTCTTT
>NA|many|TRBJ1-1|TRBV7-3
CASSTTGGNTEAFF
TGTGCCAGCAGCACGACAGGAGGGAACACTGAAGCTTTCTTT
>NA|many|TRBJ2-7|TRBV19
CASSPGTTYGLYEQYF
TGTGCCAGTAGTCCCGGGACAACCTATGGTCTCTACGAGCAGTACTTC
>TRBD2|few|TRBJ2-1|TRBV28
CASSPKTSGVWNEQFF
TGTGCCAGCAGTCCCAAGACTAGCGGGGTATGGAATGAGCAGTTCTTC
>TRBD2|many|TRBJ2-4|TRBV18
CASSPGLADLGSQYF
TGTGCCAGCTCACCGGGACTAGCGGATCTTGGCAGTCAGTACTTC
>NA|many|TRBJ2-5|TRBV20-1
CSARAAGRKETQYF
TGCAGTGCTAGGGCTGCGGGTAGAAAAGAGACCCAGTACTTC
>TRBD1|many|TRBJ1-1|TRBV6-2/TRBV6-3
CASSPSTGRYNTEAFF
TGTGCCAGCAGTCCCTCGACAGGGAGATATAACACTGAAGCTTTCTTT
>TRBD1|many|TRBJ1-5|TRBV7-2
CASSGTGGQPQHF
TGTGCCAGCAGCGGGACAGGGGGCCAGCCCCAGCATTTT
>NA|many|TRBJ2-3|TRBV2
CASKERNRSTDTQYF
TGTGCCAGCAAAGAACGGAACAGAAGCACAGATACGCAGTATTTT
>TRBD2|many|TRBJ2-2|TRBV7-2
CASSLLAGGTGELFF
TGTGCCAGCAGCTTACTAGCGGGGGGGACCGGGGAGCTGTTTTTT
>NA|NA|TRBJ2-3|TRBV2
CASSGLPTDTQYF
TGTGCCAGCAGTGGTCTTCCCACAGATACGCAGTATTTT
>NA|many|TRBJ2-2|TRBV27
CASSPLFRGATGELFF
TGTGCCAGCAGTCCCCTGTTCCGGGGGGCGACCGGGGAGCTGTTTTTT
>NA|many|TRBJ1-1|TRBV7-2
CASSLLPGRSAEAFF
TGTGCCAGCAGCTTATTGCCAGGGAGGAGTGCTGAAGCTTTCTTT
>NA|many|TRBJ2-1|TRBV3-1
CASSQVKASRLQRYNEQFF
TGTGCCAGCAGCCAAGTAAAAGCGTCCCGATTACAGCGATACAATGAGCAGTTCTTC
>NA|many|TRBJ2-2|TRBV2
CASSVSPGRNTGELFF
TGTGCCAGCAGTGTCTCGCCAGGGAGGAACACCGGGGAGCTGTTTTTT